These T cell receptor beta chains were read from a single sample in a study of control samples from healthy donors and cancer patients. Repertoires were generated with immunoSEQ multiplex PCR, while TCRdb's copy carries only in-frame clones and drops some. The sample includes about 180,000 clones, 85% to 95% seen only once; the top ten take over 1.3%. The sample taken for sequencing was blood. The source of these receptors is a young woman in good health. Each CDR3 is given with its conserved first and last residue. Fields, in order: V gene, D gene, J gene, clone size, CDR3 DNA, CDR3 protein. D genes are given only for firm matches. The size field is filled for only some rows; it gives once, few, many or a size class.

TRBV6-5	-	TRBJ1-2	-	TGTGCCAGCAGCTCGTCTCGGCGGGGCTACACCTTC	CASSSSRRGYTF
TRBV12-3/TRBV12-4	-	TRBJ1-2	-	TGTGCCAGCAGGACGGACAGTAACTATGGCTACACCTTC	CASRTDSNYGYTF
TRBV5-5	TRBD1	TRBJ1-6	-	TGTGCCAGCAGCTCGGACAGGGGGGAGGGTTCACCCCTCCACTTT	CASSSDRGEGSPLHF
TRBV7-2	-	TRBJ1-2	-	TGTGCCAGCAGCTTAGAACCAGGGTGGGATGGCTACACCTTC	CASSLEPGWDGYTF
TRBV19	-	TRBJ1-2	-	TGTGCCAGTAGTACCATTTTCAACACCGGGCACTATGGCTACACCTTC	CASSTIFNTGHYGYTF
TRBV28	-	TRBJ2-7	-	TGTGCCAGCAGTTTAGACGACAGACCCTACGAGCAGTACTTC	CASSLDDRPYEQYF
TRBV6-5	-	TRBJ1-6	-	TGTGCCAGCAGGCTAATGGGGTATTCACCCCTCCACTTT	CASRLMGYSPLHF
TRBV20-1	-	TRBJ2-3	-	TGCAGTCTCAGAGGTAGAGATACGCAGTATTTT	CSLRGRDTQYF
TRBV27	-	TRBJ1-1	-	TGTGCCAGTTCAGGGGCAACTGAAGCTTTCTTT	CASSGATEAFF
TRBV6-2/TRBV6-3	TRBD2	TRBJ2-5	-	TGTGCCAGCAGTTCCAGAGAGGGGACTAGCCGATACTATAAAGAGACCCAGTACTTC	CASSSREGTSRYYKETQYF
TRBV18	TRBD1	TRBJ1-1	-	TGTGCCAGCTCGCGTCCGGGACAGGGGAGGACTGAAGCTTTCTTT	CASSRPGQGRTEAFF
TRBV27	-	TRBJ2-1	-	TGTGCCAGCAGTCCTCTAACGGCGAGGACCTCCTACAATGAGCAGTTCTTC	CASSPLTARTSYNEQFF
TRBV10-2	-	TRBJ1-6	once	TGCGCCAGCAGTGAGGTGTGGGGTAGAGGGTCACCCCTCCACTTT	CASSEVWGRGSPLHF
TRBV27	TRBD1	TRBJ1-4	-	TGTGCCAGCAGTTACGACAGGGACCTTAATGAAAAACTGTTTTTT	CASSYDRDLNEKLFF
TRBV13	-	TRBJ1-1	once	TGTGCCAGCAGCTCGGATTTGAACACTGAAGCTTTCTTT	CASSSDLNTEAFF
TRBV13	-	TRBJ2-2	-	TGTGCCAGCAGCTCGGTATCACGGACAGCGAACACCGGGGAGCTGTTTTTT	CASSSVSRTANTGELFF
TRBV11-2	TRBD2	TRBJ2-7	-	TGTGCCAGCAGCTTTGGTGTAGCGGGTAATACCTACGAGCAGTACTTC	CASSFGVAGNTYEQYF